A selection of T cell receptor beta chains follows, all from one sample in a study of blood T cell repertoires in COVID-19. The method was immunoSEQ multiplex PCR; TCRdb's version includes in-frame clones alone and lacks a portion of them. The sample includes approximately 320,000 clones, over 85% of them seen just once. Sequences were obtained from PBMCs or T cells enriched from blood (not recorded which). All receptors derive from a man between 60 and 70 years old who had recovered from COVID-19. The CDR3 runs from the conserved cysteine through the conserved F or W. The order of the fields is V gene, clone size, J gene, D gene, CDR3 DNA, CDR3 protein. The D gene is left open where the match is weak. Clone sizes are given selectively: once, few, many, or a class where the clone is expanded.

v_call: TRBV2; clone_size: once; j_call: TRBJ1-2; d_call: NA; cdr3_nt: TGTGCCAGCAAGTTGGAGACAGTCTATGGCTACACCTTC; cdr3_aa: CASKLETVYGYTF
v_call: TRBV4-2; clone_size: once; j_call: TRBJ2-3; d_call: NA; cdr3_nt: TGTGCCAGCAGCCCGCAACGAACAAGACTGCCAGATACGCAGTATTTT; cdr3_aa: CASSPQRTRLPDTQYF
v_call: TRBV19; clone_size: NA; j_call: TRBJ1-5; d_call: NA; cdr3_nt: TGTGCCAGTAGTTTCGGAGGTAGCAATCAGCCCCAGCATTTT; cdr3_aa: CASSFGGSNQPQHF
v_call: TRBV18; clone_size: once; j_call: TRBJ1-3; d_call: NA; cdr3_nt: TGTGCCAGCTATCGGCGGGCTGGCACCATATATTTT; cdr3_aa: CASYRRAGTIYF
v_call: TRBV4-3; clone_size: NA; j_call: TRBJ1-2; d_call: NA; cdr3_nt: TGCGCCAGCAGCCGGCAAATTCAGACAAACTATGGCTACACCTTC; cdr3_aa: CASSRQIQTNYGYTF
v_call: TRBV5-1; clone_size: once; j_call: TRBJ1-1; d_call: NA; cdr3_nt: TGCGCCAGCAGCTTGGAAAGGGGGAACACTGAAGCTTTCTTT; cdr3_aa: CASSLERGNTEAFF
v_call: TRBV5-8; clone_size: NA; j_call: TRBJ1-1; d_call: NA; cdr3_nt: TGTGCCAGCAGCCCAGACAGGATCACTGAAGCTTTCTTT; cdr3_aa: CASSPDRITEAFF
v_call: TRBV6-2/TRBV6-3; clone_size: NA; j_call: TRBJ1-5; d_call: NA; cdr3_nt: TGTGCCAGCAGTTTACAGGGTTATCAGCCCCAGCATTTT; cdr3_aa: CASSLQGYQPQHF
v_call: TRBV11-2; clone_size: NA; j_call: TRBJ1-1; d_call: NA; cdr3_nt: TGTGCCAGCAGCTTGATCCAGAGGGCTGAAGCTTTCTTT; cdr3_aa: CASSLIQRAEAFF
v_call: TRBV29-1; clone_size: NA; j_call: TRBJ1-3; d_call: TRBD1; cdr3_nt: TGCAGCGTTGGGACAGGAGGAAACACCATATATTTT; cdr3_aa: CSVGTGGNTIYF
v_call: TRBV7-6; clone_size: NA; j_call: TRBJ1-3; d_call: NA; cdr3_nt: TGTGCCAGCAGCACCCGGATCCCCCGCGGCATATATTTT; cdr3_aa: CASSTRIPRGIYF
v_call: TRBV30; clone_size: NA; j_call: TRBJ1-6; d_call: TRBD1; cdr3_nt: TGTGCCTCGACCGGACAGGGAATCTCACCCCTCCACTTT; cdr3_aa: CASTGQGISPLHF
v_call: TRBV5-4; clone_size: NA; j_call: TRBJ1-1; d_call: NA; cdr3_nt: TGTGCCAGCAGCTTCGGTTCCACTGAAGCTTTCTTT; cdr3_aa: CASSFGSTEAFF